This T cell receptor beta chain appears in the sequencing data of a study of T cell responses to AZD1222 COVID-19 vaccine. Data came from immunoSEQ multiplex PCR; TCRdb stores just in-frame clones and leaves some out. The table has 85,000 to 110,000 clones, 91% seen once. This CDR3 contains 13 residues. The V gene end was trimmed by 7 bases and the J gene end by 4 bases; junction bases not matched to a gene: 5. Germline CDR1 LGHDT, CDR2 YNNKEL (reference sequence). With regard to this clone: The antigen is unknown.

General study points: The breadth and depth of Spike-specific TCRs increased once two AZD1222 doses had been given.

Sequences were derived from peripheral blood, sampled on day 0 of AZD1222 vaccination. The rearrangement links TRBV3-1 (or the pseudogene TRBV3-2) to TRBJ1-2, with 8 bases aligning to TRBD1. The clonotype was recovered from an adult in good health. The DNA for the CDR3 is TGTGCCAGCACCCCCACAGGGGGCTATGGCTACACCTTC. Translation: CASTPTGGYGYTF.